This TCR beta chain was recorded in a study of beta chain features in type 1 diabetes. Points on this clone: Its antigen remains unknown.

Study-wide findings and caveats: The VDJ junctions of type 1 diabetes patients carried fewer insertions and more deletions. Sequencing the cDNA could make cells with high TCR expression show up more than they should.

What was sequenced were expressed TCRB transcripts, since all of the isolated RNA had been reverse transcribed. Libraries were prepared by immunoSEQ multiplex PCR; TCRdb keeps only in-frame clonotypes and omits some of them. The repertoire holds 600,000 to 650,000 clones, with roughly a sixth as singletons. The CDR3 consists of 14 residues. Germline values: CDR1 MNHNY, CDR2 SVGAGI (reference sequence). The trim removed 7 bases at V and 1 base at J, leaving 5 bases unmatched. What was sequenced was naive CD4+ T cells from blood. The source is a man younger than 35 in good health. The chain carries TRBV6-6 and TRBJ2-3; 7 bases are shared with TRBD1. This CDR3 is CASNLGQGTDTQYF. Written as DNA, the CDR3 is TGTGCCAGCAACCTTGGACAGGGCACAGATACGCAGTATTTT.